This TCR beta chain appears in the sequencing data of a study of cytomegalovirus exposure and HLA in healthy donors (dated by TCRdb to 2017 to 2019). Study-level background: An earlier analysis of approximately 640 of the donors reported 250 to 300 Gb of sequence data and some 100 million unique TCR beta sequences from about 179 million T cells. Several DR-DQ haplotypes were treated as single units for association and clustering because of strong linkage in the cohort. A later analysis re-examined previously published TCR beta repertoires from more than 600 donors and added high-resolution HLA genotyping to investigate patterns of TCR occurrence. Using immunosequencing, the study profiled T cell repertoires from 666 subjects and related those repertoires to cytomegalovirus serostatus. An earlier analysis of fewer than 700 of the donors applied high-throughput TCR beta sequencing to assess whether each TCR beta V gene segment acted as functional or pseudogenic. Every repertoire in the discovery cohort had been generated on one and the same sequencing platform. Of the roughly 400 genotyped donors, over 70% fell in the genetic ancestry cluster associated with self-reported Caucasian donors. The number of donors typed differed by locus, with about 629-640 for A, B, C, DRB1 and DQB1, around 500 for DQA1, about 610 for DPA1, and 450 to 480 for DPB1. Donor age, sex, ethnicity and CMV serostatus were compiled together with the repertoire data. In the later analysis, no new phenotypic data were used to find candidate immune exposures; instead, reliance was placed on TCR beta sequences and their occurrence across donors. In addition to the first cohort of 650 to 750 subjects, a separate validation cohort of 100 to 150 different subjects was used. Approximately 310 gigabases of sequencing data and around 80 million unique TCR sequences made up an early release that covered some 640 HLA-typed donors. Class I and class II HLA loci were covered by the typing at four-digit resolution. In a later genetic analysis, genome-wide SNP genotypes for about three fifths of the roughly 670 donors were used, and that subset was treated as a discovery cohort. The study aimed to test whether cataloging public T cell receptors could reveal signatures of past pathogen exposure. Across approximately 400 genotyped donors of the cohort, an average of about 240,000 unique TCR beta nucleotide sequences per donor were sequenced, and around 19% of those sequences were non-productive. To predict cytomegalovirus infection status, the study brought together high-throughput TCR immunosequencing, statistical association of individual TCRs with disease status, and machine learning.

The library was generated by the immunoSEQ multiplex PCR assay. A mixture of 60 forward primers for TCR Vbeta segments and 13 reverse primers for TCR Jbeta segments was used in the multiplex PCR. Amplification of the CDR3 region of rearranged TCR beta genes was performed with a multiplex PCR assay on genomic DNA. The amplified TCR beta libraries were sequenced on the Illumina HiSeq System as 87-base-pair reads. The original methods were these. In a later analysis, roughly 80 million unique TCR beta chains were counted across the roughly 610 repertoires, and roughly 9.9 million of these chains were shared by at least two donors. A nearest-neighbor algorithm error-corrected the raw reads and collapsed the reads into unique sequences, merging closely related sequences to remove PCR and sequencing errors. To assign V, D and J gene segments, CDR3 sequences were aligned to IMGT reference sequences. Each retained sequence needed at least a six-nucleotide match to both a V gene segment and a J gene segment. A rearrangement counted as productive if the CDR3 had no stop codons and remained in frame with V and J, and every other rearrangement counted as non-productive. CDR3 was defined according to IMGT convention as the region running from the second conserved V-encoded cysteine to the conserved J-encoded phenylalanine. The earlier analysis of some 540 of the donors excluded any sequence lacking an unambiguous match to a single V gene segment. An earlier analysis of roughly 590 of the donors called V segments functional above 56.7% productive rearrangements and segregating when the between-donor standard deviation exceeded 5%. A statistical classification framework was developed to diagnose cytomegalovirus status using the catalog of TCR beta chain sequences. A later analysis assigned V and J genes by comparing TCR nucleotide sequences with IMGT/GENE-DB human TR gene sequences. A later analysis assigned CDR3 sequences and most-parsimonious VDJ recombination scenarios with the TCRdist pipeline. A later analysis defined each TCR beta chain by its CDR3 amino acid sequence plus V-gene family, and excluded reads lacking a unique V-gene family. To address suspected cross-contamination and a sequencing artifact, a later analysis removed around 600 highly shared, low-generation-probability nucleotide sequences. In a later analysis, a clonal expansion index for each public chain was calculated from normalized within-repertoire ranks of inferred template counts. In a later analysis, generation probabilities were computed with a VDJ recombination model fitted to out-of-frame rearrangements, and the resulting probabilities were checked against IGoR. Hypergeometric tests were used in a later analysis to score TCR-TCR, TCR-HLA and TCR-CMV co-occurrence, with a repertoire-size bias correction applied to the TCR pairs. In a later analysis, false discovery rates were estimated by permuting HLA or CMV assignments 20 times. A later analysis grouped co-occurring TCRs with DBSCAN, adding TCRdist sequence similarity when clustering within HLA-allele-positive subsets. Co-occurrence clustering excluded repertoires with fewer than 30,000 or more than 120,000 public chains, plus five with anomalous nucleotide sharing. TCRdb stores this immuneACCESS table with in-frame sequences only. Part of the clones is absent; in the studies checked, under half of the shortfall reflects unresolved V genes, and no reason is known for the rest. V, J and clone size are taken as reported in that table, and D and trimming were inferred from the DNA itself. The sample data list 84,000 or so clones, and around 73% of these were observed just once. Over 3% of the sample comes from the top ten.

Results and caveats for the whole study, not just this receptor: Only TCR beta chains were sequenced in this cohort, and the absence of alpha or paired-chain data limited detectable features. Compared with equally common non-associated chains, HLA-associated TCR beta chains in a later analysis were more clonally expanded and had lower generation probabilities. An earlier analysis of around 540 of the donors showed that most TCR beta V segments appeared in productive rearrangements either about 90% or about 30% of the time, which broadly matched IMGT annotations. A cluster of highly shared sequence variants was judged likely to represent a technical artifact of the sequencing pipeline. The classifier was reported to diagnose cytomegalovirus status with high specificity and sensitivity in both the original and validation cohorts. The authors suggested that the approach could potentially be generalized to other disease states and immunological phenotypes. In a later analysis, most CMV-associated TCR beta chains were found to appear HLA-restricted, with HLA associations seemingly driven largely by CMV exposure. Some IMGT-functional V segments, including TRBV6-2 and TRBV6-3, could not be distinguished by the 87-base-pair reads and were therefore excluded. Linkage disequilibrium might explain the correlated functional status among segregating V segments, but an unknown experimental factor could not be excluded. A later genetic analysis associated a missense DCLRE1C variant with V-gene and J-gene trimming of TCR beta chains, and an independent cohort replicated the association. Because some donors lacked HLA typing at each locus, the association tests relied only on the typed subset. A total of roughly 160 TCR beta chains were listed by the study as associated with cytomegalovirus. Because counts were too low, fewer than 20 rarely observed V segments, including chromosome 9 orphons, were excluded from the earlier analysis of 500 to 700 of the donors. According to a later genetic analysis, donors in an Asian-associated ancestry cluster had fewer N-insertions in productive TCRs than the approximately 650-donor mean. According to a later analysis, parvovirus B19, influenza, CMV and Epstein-Barr virus appeared linked to several top co-occurrence clusters. Sequencing depth was assumed to be roughly uniform across donors in the presence/absence analyses, though that assumption may not hold. For the cohort, immune exposure information was limited to CMV serostatus. While some public TCRs were present in many individuals, most TCR sequences turned up only very rarely across donors. Three of the identified cytomegalovirus-associated TCR beta chains were confirmed in vitro to be specific for cytomegalovirus antigens. According to a later analysis, TCR association rates differed among HLA loci, with DRB1 alleles showing the most associated TCRs and HLA-C alleles showing the fewest. In a later analysis, 16,951 TCR beta sequences were associated with specific HLA alleles at a false discovery rate of 0.05. A further reported finding was that TCR beta sequences accurately predicted the HLA-A and HLA-B alleles for most subjects in the first cohort. When HLA alleles, especially DR and DQ, strongly co-occurred, TCR associations were difficult to assign to individual alleles.

The junction shows trimming of 2 bases on V and 1 base on J, plus 10 bases between the germline ends. Based on the germline V gene, the CDR1 and CDR2 sequences are MDHEN and SYDVKM. Taken from cysteine to phenylalanine, the CDR3 has 15 residues. The kept DNA is CDR3 alone, 45 bases in frame from the first base. The cohort comprised fewer than 700 healthy bone marrow donors. All cohort members were sampled while nominally healthy, although unrecorded immune exposures were likely present. The donor tested CMV seronegative, placing the donor among the 352 seronegative members of the cohort. A peripheral blood sample was provided by each donor, and peripheral blood mononuclear cells were used for TCR beta sequencing. Genomic DNA was extracted from the blood cell samples with the Qiagen DNeasy Blood Extraction Kit. This clone was seen once. No antigen is known for it. Base quality data are lacking; no much larger clone is found one base away.

Source material: PBMCs. The receptor was isolated from a man between 45 and 60 years old in good health and CMV-seronegative. The receptor chain draws on TRBV28 and TRBJ2-3; perhaps TRBD2 is the D gene, with 5 bases matching. The nucleotide sequence reads as follows: TGTGCCAGCAGTTTAGGACGGGGTCGCACAGATACGCAGTATTTT. Translated, this gives CASSLGRGRTDTQYF.